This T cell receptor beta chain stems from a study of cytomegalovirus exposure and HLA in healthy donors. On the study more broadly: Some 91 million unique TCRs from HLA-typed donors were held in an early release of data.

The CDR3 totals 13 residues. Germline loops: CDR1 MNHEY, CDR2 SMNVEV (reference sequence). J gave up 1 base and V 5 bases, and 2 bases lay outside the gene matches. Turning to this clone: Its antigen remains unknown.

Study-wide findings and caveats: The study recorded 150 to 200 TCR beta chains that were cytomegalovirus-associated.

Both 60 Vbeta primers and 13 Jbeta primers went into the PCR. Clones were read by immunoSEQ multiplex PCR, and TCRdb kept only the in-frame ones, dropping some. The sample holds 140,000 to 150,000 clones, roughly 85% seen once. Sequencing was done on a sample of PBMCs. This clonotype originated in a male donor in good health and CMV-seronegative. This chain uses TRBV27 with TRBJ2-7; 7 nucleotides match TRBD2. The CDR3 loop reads CASSRGVSYEQYF. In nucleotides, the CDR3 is TGTGCCAGCAGTCGGGGGGTTTCCTACGAGCAGTACTTC.